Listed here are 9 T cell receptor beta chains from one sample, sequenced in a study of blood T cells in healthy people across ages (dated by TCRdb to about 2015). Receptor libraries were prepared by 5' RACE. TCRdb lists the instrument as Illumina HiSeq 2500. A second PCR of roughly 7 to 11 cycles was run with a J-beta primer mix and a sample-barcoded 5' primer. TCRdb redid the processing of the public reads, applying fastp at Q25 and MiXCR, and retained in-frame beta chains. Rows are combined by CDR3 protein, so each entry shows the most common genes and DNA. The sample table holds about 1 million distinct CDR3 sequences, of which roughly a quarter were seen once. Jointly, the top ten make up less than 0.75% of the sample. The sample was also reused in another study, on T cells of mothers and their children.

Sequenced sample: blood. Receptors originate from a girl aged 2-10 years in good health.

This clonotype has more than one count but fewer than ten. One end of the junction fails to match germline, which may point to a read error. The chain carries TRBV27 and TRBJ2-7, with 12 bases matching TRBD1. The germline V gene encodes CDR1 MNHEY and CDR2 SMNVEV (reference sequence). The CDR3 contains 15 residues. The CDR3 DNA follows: TGTGCCAGCAGTCTATCCGGGACAGGGGGCCTTGAGCAGTACTTC. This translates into CASSLSGTGGLEQYF.

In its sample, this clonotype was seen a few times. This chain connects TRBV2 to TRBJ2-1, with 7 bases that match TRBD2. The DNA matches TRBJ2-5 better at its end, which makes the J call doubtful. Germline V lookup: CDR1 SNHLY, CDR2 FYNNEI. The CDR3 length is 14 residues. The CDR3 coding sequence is TGTGCCAGCGGTGGGCGAGCGGGGTTGGAGACCCAGTACTTC. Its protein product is CASGGRAGLETQYF.

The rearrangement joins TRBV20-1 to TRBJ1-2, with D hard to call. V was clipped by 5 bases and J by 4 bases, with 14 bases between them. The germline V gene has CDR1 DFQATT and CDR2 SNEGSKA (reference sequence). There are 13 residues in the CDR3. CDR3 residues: CSASPPDRYGYTF. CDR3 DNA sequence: TGCAGTGCTTCTCCCCCGGACCGCTATGGCTACACCTTC.

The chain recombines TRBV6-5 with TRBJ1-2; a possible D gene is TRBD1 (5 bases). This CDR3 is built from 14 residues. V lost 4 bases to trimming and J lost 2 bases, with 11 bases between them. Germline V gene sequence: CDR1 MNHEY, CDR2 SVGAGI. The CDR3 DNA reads TGTGCCAGCAGTTTGGGGGGGAGAAACTATGGCTACACCTTC. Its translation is CASSLGGRNYGYTF.

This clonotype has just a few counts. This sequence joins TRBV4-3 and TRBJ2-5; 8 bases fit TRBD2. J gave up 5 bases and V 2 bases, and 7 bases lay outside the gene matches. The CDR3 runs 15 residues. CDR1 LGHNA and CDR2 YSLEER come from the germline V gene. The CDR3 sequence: CASSQYGGAGETQYF. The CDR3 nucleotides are TGCGCCAGCAGCCAATACGGGGGGGCCGGGGAGACCCAGTACTTC.

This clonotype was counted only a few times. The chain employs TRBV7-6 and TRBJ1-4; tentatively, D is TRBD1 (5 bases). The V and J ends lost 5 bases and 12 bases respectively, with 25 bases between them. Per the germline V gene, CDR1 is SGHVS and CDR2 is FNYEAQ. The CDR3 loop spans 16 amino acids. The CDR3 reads CASSHGTALNERELFF. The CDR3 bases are TGTGCCAGCAGCCACGGGACGGCACTAAATGAAAGGGAACTGTTTTTT.

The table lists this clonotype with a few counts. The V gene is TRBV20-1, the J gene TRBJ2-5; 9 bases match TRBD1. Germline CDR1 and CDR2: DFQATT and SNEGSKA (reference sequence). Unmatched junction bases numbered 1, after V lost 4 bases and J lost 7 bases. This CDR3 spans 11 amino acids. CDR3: CSATTGGTQYF. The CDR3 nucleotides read TGCAGTGCTACGACAGGGGGGACCCAGTACTTC.

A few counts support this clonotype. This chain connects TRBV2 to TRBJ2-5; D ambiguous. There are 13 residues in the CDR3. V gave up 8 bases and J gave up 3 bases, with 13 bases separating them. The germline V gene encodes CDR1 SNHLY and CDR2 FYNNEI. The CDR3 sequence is CASQSQKKETQYF. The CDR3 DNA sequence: TGTGCCAGCCAGTCGCAGAAGAAAGAGACCCAGTACTTC.

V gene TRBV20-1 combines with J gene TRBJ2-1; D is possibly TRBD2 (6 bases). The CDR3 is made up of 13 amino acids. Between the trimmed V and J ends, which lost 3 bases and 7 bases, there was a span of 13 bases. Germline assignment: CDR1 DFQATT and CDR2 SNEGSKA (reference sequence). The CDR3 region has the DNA TGCAGTGCTAGGGGGACTTTTACTAATGAGCAGTTCTTC. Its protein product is CSARGTFTNEQFF.